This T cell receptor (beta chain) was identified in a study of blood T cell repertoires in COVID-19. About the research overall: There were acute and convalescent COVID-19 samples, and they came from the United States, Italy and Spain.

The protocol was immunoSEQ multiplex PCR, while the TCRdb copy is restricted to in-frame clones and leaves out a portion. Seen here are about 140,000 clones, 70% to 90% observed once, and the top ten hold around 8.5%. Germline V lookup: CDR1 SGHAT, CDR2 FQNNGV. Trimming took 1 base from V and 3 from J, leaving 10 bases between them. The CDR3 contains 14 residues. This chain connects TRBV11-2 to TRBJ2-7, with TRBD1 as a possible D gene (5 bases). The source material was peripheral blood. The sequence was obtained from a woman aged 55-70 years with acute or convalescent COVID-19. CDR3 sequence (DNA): TGTGCCAGCAGCTTAGGGACACTGTTCTACGAGCAGTACTTC. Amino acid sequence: CASSLGTLFYEQYF.